Below are 25 T cell receptor beta chains sequenced from a single sample in a study of blood T cell repertoires in COVID-19. Measured with immunoSEQ multiplex PCR; TCRdb has only the in-frame clones, and not every one. The sample records roughly 300,000 clones, 85% to 90% being singletons. Input material: peripheral blood. The receptors originated from a woman between 25 and 40 years old with COVID-19, enrolled during active disease.

The chain joins TRBV7-9 to TRBJ1-6; 7 positions match TRBD1. The CDR3 spans 15 residues. V lost 1 base to trimming and J lost 10 bases; unmatched junction nucleotides: 7. Germline V gene lookup returns CDR1 SEHNR and CDR2 FQNEAQ (reference sequence). CDR3 coding DNA: TGTGCCAGCAGCTTAGGACGACAGGGTGGCTCACCCCTCCACTTT. Translating gives CASSLGRQGGSPLHF.

J is TRBJ1-2 and V is TRBV12-5; D uncertain. V dropped 1 base and J dropped 6 bases, with 9 bases sitting between them. Germline CDR1 and CDR2: LGHNT and FRNRAP. The CDR3 is made up of 13 amino acids. CDR3 DNA: TGTGCTAGTGGTTTGGATACTACACATGGCTACACCTTC. This translates into CASGLDTTHGYTF.

The chain uses TRBV19 and TRBJ1-2; a weak D match, TRBD1 (5 bases). There are 15 residues in the CDR3. Germline V gene data show CDR1 as LNHDA and CDR2 as SQIVND (reference sequence). V was trimmed by 6 bases and J by 0 bases, leaving 14 bases between them. CDR3 protein: CASSETVRTNYGYTF. DNA of the CDR3: TGTGCCAGTAGCGAGACAGTGAGAACTAACTATGGCTACACCTTC.

The genes are TRBV28 and TRBJ2-7; 7 positions match TRBD2. CDR1 is MDHEN and CDR2 is SYDVKM in the germline V gene. This CDR3 contains 12 residues. J lost 4 bases, V lost 6 bases, and 3 bases had no gene match. The chain's CDR3 is CASSPGGYEQYV. DNA of the CDR3: TGTGCCAGCAGCCCGGGGGGTTACGAGCAGTACGTC.

The rearrangement uses TRBV10-3 and TRBJ1-2; 12 bases fit TRBD1. The trim removed 9 bases at V and 4 bases at J, leaving 18 bases unmatched. Germline V CDR1 and CDR2: ENHRY, SYGVKD. The CDR3 length is 18 residues. CDR3 in amino acids: CAISDGTGGVFGSYGYTF. The DNA of the CDR3 is TGTGCCATATCGGACGGGACAGGGGGCGTTTTTGGAAGCTATGGCTACACCTTC.

This clone showed up just once. The chain has TRBV3-1 (or the pseudogene TRBV3-2) and TRBJ1-2, with 7 bases fitting TRBD1. The CDR3 consists of 15 residues. The V segment lost 3 bases and the J segment 3 bases; nucleotides outside the gene matches: 7. The germline gives CDR1 LGHDT, CDR2 YNNKEL (reference sequence). CDR3 loop: CASSHRDRGHYGYTF. The CDR3 DNA reads TGTGCCAGCAGCCACCGGGACAGAGGCCACTATGGCTACACCTTC.

The V gene is TRBV27, the J gene TRBJ1-1, with TRBD1 matching 7 bases. Germline CDR1 is MNHEY and CDR2 is SMNVEV (reference sequence). With 8 bases clipped from V and 7 bases from J, the junction kept 7 bases outside the gene matches. The length of the CDR3 is 12 residues. The CDR3 coding sequence is TGTGCCAGCCAACGTACAGGGGATGAAGCTTTCTTT. This translates into CASQRTGDEAFF.

This sequence joins TRBV5-6 and TRBJ1-2, with D perhaps TRBD1 (6 bases). Trimming shortened V by 0 bases and J by 8 bases, and 11 bases separated the two germline ends. Germline V gene sequence: CDR1 SGHDT, CDR2 YYEEEE. This CDR3 is built from 13 residues. The CDR3 spells CASSLVTGWGYTF. The CDR3 DNA reads TGTGCCAGCAGCTTGGTTACAGGGTGGGGCTACACCTTC.

The chain recombines TRBV6-5 with TRBJ1-6; TRBD1 might be the D (5 bases). This CDR3 has 15 residues. Germline-derived CDR1 and CDR2 are MNHEY and SVGAGI. Trimming shortened V by 0 bases and J by 8 bases, and 11 bases separated the two germline ends. For the CDR3, the DNA is TGTGCCAGCAGTTACTCGCCAGGGAGGGATTCACCCCTCCACTTT. Protein product: CASSYSPGRDSPLHF.

The rearrangement uses TRBV2 and TRBJ2-1; D perhaps matches TRBD2 (5 bases). V dropped 7 bases and J dropped 8 bases, with 15 bases sitting between them. The CDR3 sequence is 13 residues long. Germline CDR1 and CDR2: SNHLY and FYNNEI. Written as DNA, the CDR3 is TGTGCCAGCACAATGGAGGCTGGCCATGAGCAGTTCTTC. This translates into CASTMEAGHEQFF.

V gene TRBV2 combines with J gene TRBJ2-7, with TRBD1 identical over 9 bases. The V gene's germline CDR1 is SNHLY and CDR2 FYNNEI. CDR3 length: 14 amino acids. V shed 7 bases and J 4 bases; nucleotides not matched to a gene: 8. The CDR3 bases are TGTGCCAGCATACCCGGGACAGGGAATTACGAGCAGTACTTC. It specifies CASIPGTGNYEQYF.

The V call is TRBV6-5, the J call TRBJ1-2; a possible D gene is TRBD1 (5 bases). Looked up from germline, CDR1 is MNHEY and CDR2 is SVGAGI. Deletions cut 7 bases from V and 7 bases from J, with 16 bases between. The CDR3 covers 13 residues. CDR3 sequence: CASILWTLSGYTF. The CDR3 DNA reads TGTGCCAGCATCCTGTGGACATTGAGTGGCTACACCTTC.

This chain links TRBV5-1 with TRBJ1-3; 8 bases match TRBD1. Per germline, CDR1 SGHRS and CDR2 YFSETQ. The CDR3 runs to 14 residues. Trimming cost V 7 bases and J 4 bases; bases outside gene matches: 7. Here the CDR3 DNA reads TGCGCCAGCGGGGCAGGGGGCCGGGGAAACACCATATATTTT. Protein: CASGAGGRGNTIYF. Variable domain in full (rest from reference TRBV5-1 and TRBJ1-3): KAGVTQTPRYLIKTRGQQVTLSCSPISGHRSVSWYQQTPGQGLQFLFEYFSETQRNKGNFPGRFSGRQFSNSRSEMNVSTLELGDSALYLCASGAGGRGNTIYFGEGSWLTVV.

The CDR3 DNA reads TGTGCCAGCAGCTTCCGGGACAACTCCTACAATGAGCAGTTCTTC. Encoded protein: CASSFRDNSYNEQFF. The rearrangement uses TRBV9 and TRBJ2-1, with a possible D match to TRBD1 (6 bases). The CDR3 runs 15 residues. CDR1 and CDR2 (germline): SGDLS, YYNGEE. Trimming stripped 4 bases from V and 0 bases from J, with 11 bases between.

The rearrangement links TRBV27 to TRBJ1-1; maybe TRBD1 (6 bases). The CDR3 length is 15 residues. The ends were cut back, 2 bases at V and 0 bases at J, with 10 bases in the middle. CDR1 MNHEY and CDR2 SMNVEV come from the germline V gene (reference sequence). CDR3 protein: CASSLIGQMNTEAFF. The CDR3 coding sequence is TGTGCCAGCAGTTTAATTGGACAGATGAACACTGAAGCTTTCTTT.

This clone showed up just once. Additional DNA sequences in this sample encode the identical CDR3. The J gene is TRBJ2-1, the V gene TRBV2; D perhaps matches TRBD2 (5 bases). This CDR3 is built from 15 residues. Germline V CDR1 and CDR2: SNHLY, FYNNEI. The V and J ends lost 2 bases and 1 base respectively, with 9 bases between them. CDR3 nucleotides: TGTGCCAGCAGTGAATCCCGGGGATCCTACAATGAGCAGTTCTTC. The encoded protein is CASSESRGSYNEQFF.

The chain combines TRBV7-9 with TRBJ2-1, with 10 bases identical to TRBD1. The germline V gene has CDR1 SEHNR and CDR2 FQNEAQ (reference sequence). The CDR3 length is 16 residues. V was clipped by 3 bases and J by 5 bases; unmatched bases: 7. The DNA of the CDR3 is TGTGCCAGCAGCTTGCCGGGACAGGGGCCCAACAATGAGCAGTTCTTC. Residues: CASSLPGQGPNNEQFF.

DNA of the CDR3: TGTGCCAGCAGTCCCCGGGGCTCTGGAAACACCATATATTTT. Translating gives CASSPRGSGNTIYF. The chain recombines TRBV27 with TRBJ1-3; unclear D gene. There are 14 residues in the CDR3. Germline V gives CDR1 MNHEY, CDR2 SMNVEV (reference sequence). V dropped 5 bases and J dropped 0 bases, with 8 bases sitting between them.

This chain links TRBV5-6 with TRBJ2-7; the match to TRBD1 covers 9 bases. The J segment lost 6 bases and the V segment lost 4 bases, leaving 5 bases of the junction unmatched. The CDR3 contains 13 residues. Germline V gene sequence: CDR1 SGHDT, CDR2 YYEEEE. CDR3 DNA sequence: TGTGCCAGCAGCCCCCGGGACAGGGTCGAGCAGTACGTC. It specifies CASSPRDRVEQYV.

The chain is built from TRBV28 and TRBJ1-2; D may be TRBD1 (5 bases). The CDR3 runs 13 residues. V was clipped by 3 bases and J by 4 bases, with 9 bases between them. Germline CDR1 is MDHEN and CDR2 is SYDVKM. The CDR3, as DNA: TGTGCCAGCAGTTTGGGGCGCGCCTATGGCTACACCTTC. Protein product: CASSLGRAYGYTF.

For the CDR3, the DNA is TGTGCCAGCAGCCTCATCCCACAAAACACCGGGGAGCTGTTTTTT. It yields the protein CASSLIPQNTGELFF. The chain links TRBV7-3 to TRBJ2-2; D remains ambiguous. V dropped 5 bases and J dropped 2 bases, with 12 bases sitting between them. CDR1 and CDR2 (germline): SGHTA, FQGTGA. The CDR3 totals 15 residues.

CDR3 region: CASSLTPVGNEQFF. In DNA, the CDR3 is TGTGCCAGCAGCTTAACTCCAGTCGGGAATGAGCAGTTCTTC. The J gene is TRBJ2-1, the V gene TRBV7-3, with no clear D. This CDR3 comprises 14 residues. V was pared by 0 bases and J by 7 bases, with 10 bases between. CDR1 and CDR2 (germline): SGHTA, FQGTGA.

The V gene is TRBV6-5, the J gene TRBJ1-1; maybe TRBD1 (6 bases). The V end lost 4 bases, the J end lost 5 bases, and 14 bases lay between the germline ends. Germline lookup yields CDR1 MNHEY and CDR2 SVGAGI. The CDR3 length is 14 residues. The CDR3 region has the DNA TGTGCCAGCAGTTTGGAGCAGGGGAGAACTGAAGCTTTCTTT. Its translation is CASSLEQGRTEAFF.

The rearrangement joins TRBV11-3 to TRBJ2-5, with D hard to call. The CDR3 consists of 13 residues. V was trimmed by 2 bases and J by 4 bases, leaving 8 bases between them. In germline, CDR1 is SGHNT, CDR2 YENEEA. The CDR3 sequence is CASSLRVSETQYF. As DNA, the CDR3 is TGTGCCAGCAGCTTACGTGTATCAGAGACCCAGTACTTC.

The chain links TRBV5-1 to TRBJ1-3; no clear D. The CDR3 consists of 17 residues. Germline V gene sequence: CDR1 SGHRS, CDR2 YFSETQ. Trimming left V 4 bases short and J 6 bases short, with 23 bases between. The CDR3 spells CASSLLPHGLGENTIYF. CDR3 in DNA: TGCGCCAGCAGCCTCTTACCGCACGGTCTAGGAGAAAACACCATATATTTT.